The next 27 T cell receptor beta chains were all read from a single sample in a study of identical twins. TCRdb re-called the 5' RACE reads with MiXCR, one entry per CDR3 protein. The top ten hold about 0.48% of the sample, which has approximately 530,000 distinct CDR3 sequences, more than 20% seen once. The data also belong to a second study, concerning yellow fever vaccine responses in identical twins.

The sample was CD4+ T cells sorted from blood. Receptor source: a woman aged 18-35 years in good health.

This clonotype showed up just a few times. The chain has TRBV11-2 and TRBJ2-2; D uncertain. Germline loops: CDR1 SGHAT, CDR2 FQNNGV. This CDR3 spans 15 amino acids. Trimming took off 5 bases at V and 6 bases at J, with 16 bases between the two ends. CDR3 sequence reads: CASSLLGQTPGELFF. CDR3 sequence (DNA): TGTGCCAGCAGCCTCCTAGGTCAAACGCCCGGGGAGCTGTTTTTT.

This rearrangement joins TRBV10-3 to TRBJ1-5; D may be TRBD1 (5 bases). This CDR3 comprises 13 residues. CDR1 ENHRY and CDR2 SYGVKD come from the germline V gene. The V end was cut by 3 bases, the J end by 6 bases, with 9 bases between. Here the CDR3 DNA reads TGTGCCATCAGTGATGGGGGTATTCAGCCCCAGCATTTT. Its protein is CAISDGGIQPQHF.

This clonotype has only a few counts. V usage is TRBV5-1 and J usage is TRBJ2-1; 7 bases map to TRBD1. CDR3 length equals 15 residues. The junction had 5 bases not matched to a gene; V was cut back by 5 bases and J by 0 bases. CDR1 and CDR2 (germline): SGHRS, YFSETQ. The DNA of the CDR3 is TGCGCCAGCAGAAGGGACAGAGTCTCCTACAATGAGCAGTTCTTC. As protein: CASRRDRVSYNEQFF.

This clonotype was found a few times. This CDR3 reads CASSLGADQPQHF. CDR3 nucleotides: TGTGCCAGCAGCTTGGGGGCGGATCAGCCCCAGCATTTT. The chain combines TRBV5-6 with TRBJ1-5; D gene unclear. Looked up from germline, CDR1 is SGHDT and CDR2 is YYEEEE. Trimming cost V 0 bases and J 5 bases, with 6 bases left between them. The CDR3 contains 13 residues.

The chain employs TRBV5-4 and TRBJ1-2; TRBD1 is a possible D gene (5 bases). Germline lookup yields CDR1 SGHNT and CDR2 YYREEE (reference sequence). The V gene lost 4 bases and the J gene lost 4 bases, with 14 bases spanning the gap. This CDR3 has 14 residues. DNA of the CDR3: TGTGCCAGCAGCCTGGGAGGGGCTTCCTATGGCTACACCTTC. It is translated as CASSLGGASYGYTF.

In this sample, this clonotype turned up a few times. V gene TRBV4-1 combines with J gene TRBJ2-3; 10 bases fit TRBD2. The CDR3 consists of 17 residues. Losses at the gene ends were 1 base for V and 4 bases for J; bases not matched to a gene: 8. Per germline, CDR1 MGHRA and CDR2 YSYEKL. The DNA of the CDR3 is TGCGCCAGCAGCCAAGGCCAAGCGGGAGGGCGTGCAGATACGCAGTATTTT. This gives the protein CASSQGQAGGRADTQYF.

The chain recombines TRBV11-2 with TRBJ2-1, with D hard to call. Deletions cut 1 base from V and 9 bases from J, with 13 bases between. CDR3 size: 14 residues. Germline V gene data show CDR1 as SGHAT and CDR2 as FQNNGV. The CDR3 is CASSLGGPPLEQFF. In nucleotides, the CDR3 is TGTGCCAGCAGCTTAGGCGGACCTCCACTTGAGCAGTTCTTC.

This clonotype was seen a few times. The CDR3 spells CASRAELNTEAFF. CDR3 in DNA: TGTGCCAGCAGAGCTGAATTGAACACTGAAGCTTTCTTT. This chain connects TRBV12-3 or TRBV12-4 to TRBJ1-1; no clear D. With 6 bases removed from V and 0 bases from J, the gap between germline ends came to 8 bases. The CDR3 is 13 residues long.

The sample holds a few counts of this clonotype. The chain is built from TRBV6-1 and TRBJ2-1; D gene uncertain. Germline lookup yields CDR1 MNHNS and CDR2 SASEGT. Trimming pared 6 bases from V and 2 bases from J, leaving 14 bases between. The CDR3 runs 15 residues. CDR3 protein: CASRRESRTYNEQFF. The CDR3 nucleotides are TGTGCCAGCAGACGCGAATCGCGGACCTACAATGAGCAGTTCTTC.

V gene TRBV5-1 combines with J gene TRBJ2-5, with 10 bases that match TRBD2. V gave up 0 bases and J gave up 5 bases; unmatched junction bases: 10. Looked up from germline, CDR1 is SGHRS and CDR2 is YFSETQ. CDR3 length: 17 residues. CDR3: CASSLDLGAGGEETQYF. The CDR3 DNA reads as TGCGCCAGCAGCTTGGATCTCGGAGCGGGGGGGGAGGAGACCCAGTACTTC.

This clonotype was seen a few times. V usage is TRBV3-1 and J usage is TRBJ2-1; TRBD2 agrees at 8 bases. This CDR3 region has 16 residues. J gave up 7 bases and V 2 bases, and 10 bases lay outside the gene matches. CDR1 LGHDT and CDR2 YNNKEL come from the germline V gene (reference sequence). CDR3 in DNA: TGTGCCAGCAGCCAAACCATAGCGGGGCGCCTTAATGAGCAGTTCTTC. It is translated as CASSQTIAGRLNEQFF.

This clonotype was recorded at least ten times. The CDR3 sequence: CASRTQGLYGYTF. CDR3 DNA: TGTGCCAGCAGAACACAGGGTCTATATGGCTACACCTTC. This chain links TRBV12-3 or TRBV12-4 with TRBJ1-2, with D possibly TRBD1 on 6 matching bases. The V gene lost 6 bases and the J gene lost 5 bases, with 13 bases spanning the gap. CDR3 length equals 13 residues.

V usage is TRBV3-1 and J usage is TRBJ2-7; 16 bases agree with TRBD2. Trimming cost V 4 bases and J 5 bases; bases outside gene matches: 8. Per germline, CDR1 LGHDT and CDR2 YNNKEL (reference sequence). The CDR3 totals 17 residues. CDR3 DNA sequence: TGTGCCAGCAGCCCGGGACTAGCGGGAGGGTCTCCCCACGAGCAGTACTTC. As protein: CASSPGLAGGSPHEQYF.

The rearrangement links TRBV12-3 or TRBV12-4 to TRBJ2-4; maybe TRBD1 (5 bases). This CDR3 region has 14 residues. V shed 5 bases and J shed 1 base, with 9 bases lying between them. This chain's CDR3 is CASSAQEAKNIQYF. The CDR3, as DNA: TGTGCCAGCAGTGCACAGGAGGCCAAAAACATTCAGTACTTC.

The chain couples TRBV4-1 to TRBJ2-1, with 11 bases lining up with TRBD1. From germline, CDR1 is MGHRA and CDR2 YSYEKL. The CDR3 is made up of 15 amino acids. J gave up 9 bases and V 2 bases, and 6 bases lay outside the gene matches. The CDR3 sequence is CASSQPGQGVPEQFF. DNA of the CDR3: TGCGCCAGCAGCCAACCGGGACAGGGGGTTCCTGAGCAGTTCTTC.

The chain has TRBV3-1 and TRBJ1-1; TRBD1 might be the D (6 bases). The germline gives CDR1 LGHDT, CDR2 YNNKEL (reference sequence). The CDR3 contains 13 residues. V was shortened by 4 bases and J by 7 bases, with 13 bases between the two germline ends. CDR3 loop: CASSLQGPSEAFF. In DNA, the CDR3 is TGTGCCAGCAGCCTACAGGGACCCAGTGAAGCTTTCTTT.

The CDR3 nucleotides are TGTGCCAGCAGTTTGATGGCCAATGAGCAGTTCTTC. It is translated as CASSLMANEQFF. The chain links TRBV12-3 or TRBV12-4 to TRBJ2-1; D ambiguous. V was pared by 3 bases and J by 6 bases, with 6 bases between. CDR3 length: 12 amino acids.

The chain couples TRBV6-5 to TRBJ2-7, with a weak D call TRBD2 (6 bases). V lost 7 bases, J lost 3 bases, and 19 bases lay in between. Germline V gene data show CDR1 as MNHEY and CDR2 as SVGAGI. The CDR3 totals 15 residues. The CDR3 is CASIKGGSEHYEQYF. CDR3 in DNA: TGTGCCAGCATTAAGGGAGGTAGTGAACACTACGAGCAGTACTTC.

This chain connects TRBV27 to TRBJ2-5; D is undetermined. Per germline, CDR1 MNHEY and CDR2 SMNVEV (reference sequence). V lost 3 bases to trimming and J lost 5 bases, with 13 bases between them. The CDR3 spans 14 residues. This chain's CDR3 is CASSFRLHGETQYF. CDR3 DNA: TGTGCCAGCAGTTTTCGGCTGCACGGGGAGACCCAGTACTTC.

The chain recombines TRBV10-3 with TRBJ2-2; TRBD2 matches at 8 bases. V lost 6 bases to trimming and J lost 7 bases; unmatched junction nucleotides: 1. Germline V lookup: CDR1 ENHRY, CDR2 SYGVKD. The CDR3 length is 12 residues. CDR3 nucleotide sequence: TGTGCCATCAGCGGGACTAGCGGGGAGCTGTTTTTT. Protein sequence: CAISGTSGELFF.

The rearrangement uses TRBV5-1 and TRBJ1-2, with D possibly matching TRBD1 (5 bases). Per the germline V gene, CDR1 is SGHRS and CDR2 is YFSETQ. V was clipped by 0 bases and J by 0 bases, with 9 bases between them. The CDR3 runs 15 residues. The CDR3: CASSLGGNTNYGYTF. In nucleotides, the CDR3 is TGCGCCAGCAGCTTGGGGGGGAATACTAACTATGGCTACACCTTC.

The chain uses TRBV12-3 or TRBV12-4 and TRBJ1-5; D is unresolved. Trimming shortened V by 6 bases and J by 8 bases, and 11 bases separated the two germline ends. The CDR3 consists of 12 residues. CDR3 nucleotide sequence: TGTGCCAGCAGAGGTGGGGTGAAGCCCCAGCATTTT. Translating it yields CASRGGVKPQHF.

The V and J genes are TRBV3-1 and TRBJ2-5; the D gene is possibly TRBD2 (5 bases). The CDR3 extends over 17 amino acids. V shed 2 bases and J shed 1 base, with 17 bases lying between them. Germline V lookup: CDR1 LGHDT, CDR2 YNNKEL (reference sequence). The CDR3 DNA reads TGTGCCAGCAGCCAACGACACGGGGTTGGTGGCCAAGAGACCCAGTACTTC. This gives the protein CASSQRHGVGGQETQYF.

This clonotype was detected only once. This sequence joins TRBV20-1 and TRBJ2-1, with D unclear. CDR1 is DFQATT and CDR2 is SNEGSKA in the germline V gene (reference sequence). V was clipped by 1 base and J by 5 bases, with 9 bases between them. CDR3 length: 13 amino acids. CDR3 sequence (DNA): TGCAGTGCTAGAGCCCCCCCTCACAATGAGCAGTTCTTC. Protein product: CSARAPPHNEQFF.

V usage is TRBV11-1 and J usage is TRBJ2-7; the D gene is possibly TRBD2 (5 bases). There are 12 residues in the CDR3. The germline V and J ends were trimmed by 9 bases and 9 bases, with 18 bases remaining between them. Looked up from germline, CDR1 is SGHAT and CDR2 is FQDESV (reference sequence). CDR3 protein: CASSPWYGGQYV. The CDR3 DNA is TGTGCCAGTAGCCCTTGGTATGGAGGGCAGTACGTC.

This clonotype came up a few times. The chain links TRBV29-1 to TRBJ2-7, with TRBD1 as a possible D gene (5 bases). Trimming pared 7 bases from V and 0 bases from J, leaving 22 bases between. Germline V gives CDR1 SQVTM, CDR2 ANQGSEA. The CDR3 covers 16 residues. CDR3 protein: CSAKGSAERNSYEQYF. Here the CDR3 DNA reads TGCAGCGCCAAGGGGTCAGCCGAACGTAACTCCTACGAGCAGTACTTC.

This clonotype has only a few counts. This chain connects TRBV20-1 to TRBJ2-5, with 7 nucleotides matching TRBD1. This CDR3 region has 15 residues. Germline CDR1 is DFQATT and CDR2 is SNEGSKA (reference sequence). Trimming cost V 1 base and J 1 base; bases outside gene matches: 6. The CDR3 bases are TGCAGTGCTAGAGCTAACAGGGGATCCCAAGAGACCCAGTACTTC. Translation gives CSARANRGSQETQYF.